Shown below are 24 T cell receptor beta chains from a single sample sequenced in a study of blood T cell repertoires in COVID-19. The assay was immunoSEQ multiplex PCR, and TCRdb's table has in-frame clones only and misses some. The table includes some 160,000 clones, approximately 85% detected once. The sequenced sample consisted of peripheral blood. The source of these receptors is a woman aged 80 or over with COVID-19, enrolled during active disease.

This chain links TRBV9 with TRBJ2-7; 10 nucleotides align to TRBD1. V dropped 3 bases and J dropped 3; count of bases not matched to a gene: 6. The CDR3 loop spans 15 amino acids. CDR1 is SGDLS, CDR2 YYNGEE, per germline. In nucleotides, the CDR3 is TGTGCCAGCAGCGGGGGGGACAGGGGACACTACGAGCAGTACTTC. It encodes CASSGGDRGHYEQYF.

This clone was picked up a small number of times. The gene calls are TRBV11-3 and TRBJ2-7, with D unresolved. Germline CDR1 SGHNT, CDR2 YENEEA. This CDR3 spans 14 amino acids. Trimming stripped 1 base from V and 2 bases from J, with 9 bases between. The CDR3 loop reads CASSLAPGAYEQYF. For the CDR3, the DNA is TGTGCCAGCAGCTTAGCTCCGGGTGCCTACGAGCAGTACTTC.

The chain has TRBV30 and TRBJ1-1, with D uncertain. CDR3 length: 13 residues. Germline V CDR1 and CDR2: GTSNPN, SVGIG (reference sequence). The CDR3, as DNA: TGTGCGTCTAGTGCGGGAGCGAACACTGAAGCTTTCTTT. This codes for CASSAGANTEAFF.

The V call is TRBV19, the J call TRBJ1-2; 7 bases are a match to TRBD1. Germline CDR1 LNHDA, CDR2 SQIVND (reference sequence). V was clipped by 7 bases and J by 5 bases; unmatched bases: 7. The CDR3 extends over 13 amino acids. CDR3 coding DNA: TGTGCCAGTATGGGACAGTGGCGGTATGGCTACACCTTC. The encoded protein is CASMGQWRYGYTF.

J is TRBJ2-5 and V is TRBV3-1 (or the pseudogene TRBV3-2); D may be TRBD1 (7 bases). CDR1 is LGHDT and CDR2 is YNNKEL in the germline V gene (reference sequence). There are 13 residues in the CDR3. The V end lost 5 bases, the J end lost 3 bases, and 10 bases lay between the germline ends. The CDR3 DNA follows: TGTGCCAGCAGCGCCAGGGGGGAAGAGACCCAGTACTTC. It is translated as CASSARGEETQYF.

The chain couples TRBV18 to TRBJ1-3; possible D gene TRBD1, 6 bases. V shed 3 bases and J shed 4 bases, with 13 bases lying between them. CDR3 length equals 15 residues. The germline V gene has CDR1 KGHSH and CDR2 LQKENI. The CDR3 protein is CASSPEDRFGNTIYF. The CDR3, as DNA: TGTGCCAGCTCACCGGAGGACAGATTCGGAAACACCATATATTTT.

The gene calls are TRBV6-6 and TRBJ2-5; D may be TRBD1 (6 bases). The CDR3 is 14 residues long. V was pared by 2 bases and J by 1 base, with 8 bases between. CDR1 is MNHNY, CDR2 SVGAGI, per germline (reference sequence). CDR3: CASSYQGSQETQYF. The CDR3 nucleotides are TGTGCCAGCAGTTACCAGGGGTCCCAAGAGACCCAGTACTTC.

This clone was counted a few times. The chain employs TRBV7-9 and TRBJ1-3; D is perhaps TRBD1 (6 bases). V was trimmed by 9 bases and J by 2 bases, leaving 11 bases between them. The CDR3 runs to 13 residues. Per the germline V gene, CDR1 is SEHNR and CDR2 is FQNEAQ (reference sequence). The CDR3 region is CASQQGPGNTIYF. For the CDR3, the DNA is TGTGCCAGTCAACAGGGACCTGGAAACACCATATATTTT.

The chain joins TRBV2 to TRBJ2-3; 14 bases align to TRBD2. This CDR3 spans 16 amino acids. Trimming at V came to 6 bases and at J to 8 bases, leaving 10 bases not matched to a gene. Germline V CDR1 and CDR2: SNHLY, FYNNEI. The CDR3 protein is CASSETSGGAMGTQYF. The CDR3 DNA follows: TGTGCCAGCAGCGAGACTAGCGGGGGGGCCATGGGTACGCAGTATTTT. Drawing the rest from reference TRBV2 and TRBJ2-3, the complete variable domain is EPEVTQTPSHQVTQMGQEVILRCVPISNHLYFYWYRQILGQKVEFLVSFYNNEISEKSEIFDDQFSVERPDGSNFTLKIRSTKLEDSAMYFCASSETSGGAMGTQYFGPGTRLTVL.

V and J are TRBV10-3 and TRBJ2-7, with 10 bases matching TRBD1. The germline CDR1 and CDR2 sequences are ENHRY and SYGVKD. V trimming: 10 bases; J trimming: 2 bases; junction bases outside the gene matches: 2. The CDR3 covers 12 residues. The CDR3, as DNA: TGTGCCACCGGGACAGGGGCCTACGAGCAGTACTTC. Translation gives CATGTGAYEQYF.

The chain recombines TRBV5-1 with TRBJ1-2; unclear D gene. Trimming took off 4 bases at V and 2 bases at J, with 9 bases between the two ends. Germline V gene data show CDR1 as SGHRS and CDR2 as YFSETQ. This CDR3 has 13 amino acids. DNA of the CDR3: TGCGCCAGCAGCCCGGGTCTGAACTATGGCTACACCTTC. Encoded protein: CASSPGLNYGYTF.

This chain uses TRBV11-2 with TRBJ1-1; D is possibly TRBD1 (6 bases). Looked up from germline, CDR1 is SGHAT and CDR2 is FQNNGV. V was trimmed by 10 bases and J by 4 bases, leaving 25 bases between them. The CDR3 loop spans 16 amino acids. The CDR3 DNA reads TGTGCCATCACCCCACGGAAAACAGGGAGGGGCACTGAAGCTTTCTTT. Translating gives CAITPRKTGRGTEAFF.

V and J are TRBV11-2 and TRBJ2-3; possibly TRBD1 for D (6 bases). The CDR3 loop spans 13 amino acids. V gave up 6 bases and J gave up 2 bases, with 9 bases separating them. Germline V lookup: CDR1 SGHAT, CDR2 FQNNGV. DNA of the CDR3: TGTGCCAGCAGAGACAGGCCCACAGATACGCAGTATTTT. It encodes CASRDRPTDTQYF.

This CDR3 reads CASSPQSPGLSTDTQYF. The CDR3 DNA sequence: TGTGCCAGCTCACCACAAAGTCCGGGTCTGAGCACAGATACGCAGTATTTT. The chain is built from TRBV18 and TRBJ2-3; no clear D gene. CDR3 length: 17 residues. Germline V lookup: CDR1 KGHSH, CDR2 LQKENI. Trimming shortened V by 1 base and J by 0 bases, and 14 bases separated the two germline ends.

The rearrangement joins TRBV11-2 to TRBJ1-1; D is unclear. CDR1 and CDR2 (germline): SGHAT, FQNNGV. The length of the CDR3 is 14 residues. V lost 5 bases and J lost 2, with 12 bases in between. CDR3 coding DNA: TGTGCCAGCAGCCCACGGTCCCTAAACACTGAAGCTTTCTTT. It encodes CASSPRSLNTEAFF.

The gene calls are TRBV6-5 and TRBJ2-7; 8 nucleotides agree with TRBD2. J was trimmed by 6 bases and V by 8 bases; bases with no gene match: 9. This CDR3 has 13 residues. Germline CDR1 reads MNHEY; CDR2 reads SVGAGI. The DNA of the CDR3 is TGTGCCAGCTCTAACACGGGAGGGGGCGAGCAGTACTTC. Encoded protein: CASSNTGGGEQYF.

The rearrangement uses TRBV7-3 and TRBJ2-5; D might be TRBD2 (5 bases). The CDR3 consists of 15 residues. Germline loops: CDR1 SGHTA, CDR2 FQGTGA. V lost 2 bases and J 5 bases, leaving 15 bases between the germline ends. CDR3 protein: CASSLAWLARETQYF. CDR3 bases: TGTGCCAGCAGCTTAGCATGGCTAGCTAGGGAGACCCAGTACTTC. Combining the CDR3 with reference TRBV7-3 and TRBJ2-5 gives the whole variable domain GAGVSQTPSNKVTEKGKYVELRCDPISGHTALYWYRQSLGQGPEFLIYFQGTGAADDSGLPNDRFFAVRPEGSVSTLKIQRTERGDSAVYLCASSLAWLARETQYFGPGTRLLVL.

The chain couples TRBV7-3 to TRBJ2-3, with 16 bases that match TRBD2. Germline loops: CDR1 SGHTA, CDR2 FQGTGA. The CDR3 has 16 residues. The trim removed 5 bases at V and 7 bases at J, leaving 6 bases unmatched. For the CDR3, the DNA is TGTGCCAGCAGCACCACGGGACTAGCGGGGGGGTATACGCAGTATTTT. This encodes CASSTTGLAGGYTQYF.

This chain joins TRBV6-6 and TRBJ1-1; D might be TRBD1 (6 bases). CDR3 length: 13 residues. Between the trimmed V and J ends, which lost 5 bases and 4 bases, there was a span of 11 bases. Germline CDR1 reads MNHNY; CDR2 reads SVGAGI (reference sequence). The CDR3 sequence: CASSLKGGTEAFF. CDR3 DNA: TGTGCCAGCAGTCTTAAAGGGGGCACTGAAGCTTTCTTT.

The chain has TRBV27 and TRBJ1-2; TRBD1 might be the D (5 bases). The germline gives CDR1 MNHEY, CDR2 SMNVEV (reference sequence). V lost 5 bases, J lost 2 bases, and 12 bases lay in between. The CDR3 is 14 residues long. The CDR3 spells CASSDLTANYGYTF. The CDR3 DNA follows: TGTGCCAGCAGTGACTTGACAGCCAACTATGGCTACACCTTC.

J is TRBJ2-7 and V is TRBV10-1; TRBD2 might be the D (6 bases). V lost 5 bases to trimming and J lost 6 bases, with 14 bases between them. Germline CDR1 WNHNN, CDR2 SYGVQD (reference sequence). The CDR3 spans 13 residues. The CDR3, as DNA: TGCGCCAGCAGTTTCGGGAGATTAAGCGAGCAGTACTTC. Its translation is CASSFGRLSEQYF.

V and J are TRBV5-8 and TRBJ2-7; the match to TRBD1 covers 8 bases. The CDR3 runs to 13 residues. Unmatched junction bases numbered 7, after V lost 2 bases and J lost 9 bases. From germline, CDR1 is SGHTS and CDR2 YDEGEE. The CDR3 is CASSLGQGLVQYF. CDR3 in DNA: TGTGCCAGCAGCTTAGGACAGGGATTAGTGCAGTACTTC.

The chain employs TRBV30 and TRBJ1-6; D ambiguous. The CDR3 consists of 14 residues. In germline, CDR1 is GTSNPN, CDR2 SVGIG (reference sequence). Trimming cost V 0 bases and J 7 bases, with 10 bases left between them. CDR3 sequence: CAWSVLAENSPLHF. In nucleotides, the CDR3 is TGTGCCTGGAGTGTACTGGCGGAGAATTCACCCCTCCACTTT.

V usage is TRBV6-2 or TRBV6-3 and J usage is TRBJ2-5, with 7 bases aligning to TRBD1. Germline CDR1 reads MNHEY; CDR2 reads SVGEGT. With V trimmed by 6 bases and J by 1 base, 8 bases remained unmatched. There are 15 residues in the CDR3. For the CDR3, the DNA is TGTGCCAGCAGCCGGGGACAGCCCATCCAAGAGACCCAGTACTTC. Its translation is CASSRGQPIQETQYF.